The rows below give T cell receptor beta chains drawn from one sample of a study of blood T cell repertoires in COVID-19. Assay used: immunoSEQ multiplex PCR; TCRdb lists only in-frame clones, some missing. The sample shows a few hundred thousand clones, 80% to 90% of them seen only once. The sequenced sample consisted of PBMCs or T cells enriched from blood (not recorded which). The source is a man aged 30 to 45 who had recovered from COVID-19. Both conserved end residues are part of each CDR3. D genes are given only for firm matches. Only some rows state a clone size, as once, few, many or a class for expanded clones.

TRBD1,TRBJ2-7,.,TRBV29-1,TGCAGCGTTGATCCAGGGGGCAAGGGGAACGAGCAGTACTTC,CSVDPGGKGNEQYF
.,TRBJ2-7,.,TRBV5-4,TGTGCCAGCAGCCCCGGCGGGTCCCGACCCTACGAGCAGTACTTC,CASSPGGSRPYEQYF
.,TRBJ2-7,many,TRBV5-1,TGCGCCAGCAGCTTGGGTACAGGGGGGGCTCACGAGCAGTACTTC,CASSLGTGGAHEQYF
.,TRBJ1-1,.,TRBV19,TGTGCCAGTAACGCGCACCCGCCCCTGAACACTGAAGCTTTCTTT,CASNAHPPLNTEAFF
TRBD1,TRBJ1-4,.,TRBV4-2,TGTGCCAGCAGCCCCGGGACAGTCGGTAATGAAAAACTGTTTTTT,CASSPGTVGNEKLFF
.,TRBJ2-7,.,TRBV7-2,TGTGCCAGCAGCTTAATAGGAGAGTCCTACGAGCAGTACTTC,CASSLIGESYEQYF
.,TRBJ1-2,.,TRBV2,TGTGCCAGCAGTGGGGACTTCGGGGGCTACACCTTC,CASSGDFGGYTF
.,TRBJ1-1,.,TRBV19,TGTGCCAGTAGTATAAAACAGGTTTTTAACACTGAAGCTTTCTTT,CASSIKQVFNTEAFF
TRBD2,TRBJ2-3,.,TRBV7-2,TGTGCCAGCAGCTTACTAGCGGGGGTTGGCTCAGATACGCAGTATTTT,CASSLLAGVGSDTQYF
.,TRBJ1-2,.,TRBV5-8,TGTGCCAGCAGCTTGGCAGGTGAAGGATATCGCTACACCTTC,CASSLAGEGYRYTF
TRBD1,TRBJ2-1,.,TRBV18,TGTGCCAGCTCACCCGGACAGGGTTCTGGTGAGCAGTTCTTC,CASSPGQGSGEQFF
.,TRBJ2-1,.,TRBV10-3,TGTGCCATCAGTCCCCGGGACTACAATGAGCAGTTCTTC,CAISPRDYNEQFF
.,TRBJ1-2,once,TRBV30,TGTGCCTGGACCGAACAGGCATACTATGGCTACACCTTC,CAWTEQAYYGYTF
TRBD2,TRBJ2-7,.,TRBV9,TGTGCCAGCAGCGCGAGACAAACTAGCGGAGCGGAACAGTACTTC,CASSARQTSGAEQYF